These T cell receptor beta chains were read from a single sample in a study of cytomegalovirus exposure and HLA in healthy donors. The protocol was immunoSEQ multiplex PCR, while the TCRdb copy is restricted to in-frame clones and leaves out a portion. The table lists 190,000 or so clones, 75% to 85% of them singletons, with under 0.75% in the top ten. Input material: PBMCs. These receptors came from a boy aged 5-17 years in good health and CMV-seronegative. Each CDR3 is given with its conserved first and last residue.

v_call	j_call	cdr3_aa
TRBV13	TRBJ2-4	CASSLGLAKNIQYF
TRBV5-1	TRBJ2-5	CASSLGQAVQETQYF
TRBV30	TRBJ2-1	CAWSVGQYNEQFF
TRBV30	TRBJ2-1	CAWSVGRGRKSSYNEQFF
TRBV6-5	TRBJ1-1	CASGRDTEAFF
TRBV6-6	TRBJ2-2	CASSYSDRELGGELFF
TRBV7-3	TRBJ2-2	CASSLRPGGAGELFF
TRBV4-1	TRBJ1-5	CASSRQPNSNQPQHF
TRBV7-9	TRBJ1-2	CASSSQGLGGYTF
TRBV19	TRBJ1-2	CASSIAPRQGGVGGYTF
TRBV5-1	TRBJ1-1	CASSNGDTEAFF
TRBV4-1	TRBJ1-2	CASSPPQTGNAGYTF
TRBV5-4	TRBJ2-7	CASSLWVSSSGEQYF
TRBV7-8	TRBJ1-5	CASSASTGGPQHF
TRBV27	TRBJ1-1	CASRRIGRTEAFF
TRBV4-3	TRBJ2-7	CASSQQVGAGDYEQYF
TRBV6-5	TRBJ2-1	CASSYSGREDNEQFF
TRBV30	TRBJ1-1	CAWTGLLPTEAFF
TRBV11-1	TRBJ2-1	CASSLSSGDNLYNEQFF
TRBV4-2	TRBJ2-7	CASSQDQGEVYEQYF
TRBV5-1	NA	CASSVGLQGYEQYF
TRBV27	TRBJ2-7	CASSLGGTGPSYEQYF
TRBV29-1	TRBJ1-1	CSVGVLNTEAFF
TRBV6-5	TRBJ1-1	CASSYSLSYLNTEAFF
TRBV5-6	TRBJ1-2	CASSAGTAANYGYTF
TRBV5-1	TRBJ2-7	CASSLEGGQFNEQYF
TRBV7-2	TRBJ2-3	CASSRGLAPDTQYF
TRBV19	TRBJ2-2	CATARGAGVGTGELFF
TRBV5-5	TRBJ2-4	CASSSAGGENIQYF
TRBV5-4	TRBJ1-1	CASSLGQGKNTEAFF
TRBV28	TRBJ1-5	CASRSSGTGVNQPQHF
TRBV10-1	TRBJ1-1	CASSESNRGATEAFF
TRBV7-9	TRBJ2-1	CSSSLAGQKFNEQFF
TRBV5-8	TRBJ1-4	CASSADRGDGEKLFF
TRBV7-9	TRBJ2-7	CASRFREGNYEQYF
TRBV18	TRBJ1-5	CASSREGARQPQHF
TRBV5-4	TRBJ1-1	CASSLGGRDTEAFF
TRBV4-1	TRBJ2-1	CASSQETSGSRHEQFF
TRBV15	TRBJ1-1	CATSSQDFNTEAFF
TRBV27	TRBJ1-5	CASSLLGGGNQPQHF
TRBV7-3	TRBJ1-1	CASSRVGGNTEAFF
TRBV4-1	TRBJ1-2	CASSQADSFYDGYTF
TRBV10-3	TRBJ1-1	CATEDSSATEAFF
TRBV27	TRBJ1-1	CASVPQGPDTEAFF
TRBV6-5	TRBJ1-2	CASSWTVAFSGYTF
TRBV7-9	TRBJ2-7	CASSYGAGTYYEQYF
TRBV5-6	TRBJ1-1	CASTPWGQGSTEAFF
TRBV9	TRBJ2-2	CASSVDGRANTGELFF
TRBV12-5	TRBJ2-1	CASGTGLAGSSYNEQFF
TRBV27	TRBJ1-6	CASRGQGNSPLHF
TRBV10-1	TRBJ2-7	CASSEAGRGEQYF